The TCR beta chain under discussion was sequenced for a study of T cells in Graves' hyperthyroidism and ophthalmopathy. Study-wide points: The model anticipated ophthalmopathy a median about six months pre-onset.

Amplified regions were TCR beta CDR3 sequences from RNA transcripts. A first-round RT-PCR of the TCR CDR3 used the HTBI primer set. MiXCR, applied by TCRdb to the multiplex PCR reads, yields one record per CDR3 protein. The sample shows fewer than 450,000 distinct CDR3 sequences, about a sixth of them seen only once. In this sample, this clonotype turned up many times. Antigen: not known. Hyperthyroidism patients were newly diagnosed, had disease duration under 2 months, and were aged 18 to 65 years. The specimen was blood. The source of this sequence is a woman aged 25 to 39 with Graves' hyperthyroidism that later progressed to Graves' ophthalmopathy.

CDR3 sequence: CASSPQGLQETQYF. CDR3 coding DNA: TGTGCCAGCTCACCACAAGGCCTCCAAGAGACCCAGTACTTC. The chain employs TRBV18 and TRBJ2-5, with D hard to call. Trimming pared 1 base from V and 1 base from J, leaving 7 bases between. The germline CDR1 and CDR2 sequences are KGHSH and LQKENI. CDR3 size: 14 residues.